These 8 T cell receptor beta chains share one sample of origin, sequenced in a study of long-term antiretroviral therapy in people with HIV. Version v3.0 of the immunoSEQ assay ran at survey level. The protocol was immunoSEQ multiplex PCR, while the TCRdb copy is restricted to in-frame clones and leaves out a portion. The data contain 35,000 or so clones, 80% to 90% of them singletons. The sample was unsorted PBMCs, taken 2.2 years after starting antiretroviral therapy. These receptor sequences come from a man aged 18 to 29 with HIV.

This chain links TRBV9 with TRBJ2-5, with D tentatively TRBD1 (6 bases). The CDR3 has 17 amino acids. Looked up from germline, CDR1 is SGDLS and CDR2 is YYNGEE. Trimming removed 3 bases from V and 5 bases from J, with 23 bases in between. The CDR3 sequence: CASSANWKTGFGETQYF. The DNA of the CDR3 is TGTGCCAGCAGCGCAAACTGGAAAACAGGGTTTGGTGAGACCCAGTACTTC.

With regard to this clone: This likely comes from a read error, as the CDR3 has no conserved phenylalanine or tryptophan at its end. Because the CDR3's place on the DNA is in doubt, the DNA is left out and the CDR3 is given as listed by TCRdb. J is TRBJ2-7 and V is TRBV6-1. The CDR3 spans 13 residues, counting both ends. Germline-derived CDR1 and CDR2 are MNHNS and SASEGT. CDR3 sequence: CATGPRGDRPFHL.

This clone was seen only once. V usage is TRBV10-3 and J usage is TRBJ1-2; no definite D call. CDR3 length: 13 residues. Germline-derived CDR1 and CDR2 are ENHRY and SYGVKD. Trimming shortened V by 0 bases and J by 2 bases, and 4 bases separated the two germline ends. DNA for the CDR3: TGTGCCATCAGTGAGTCAGGGAACTATGGCTACACCTTC. It codes for CAISESGNYGYTF.

DNA of the CDR3: TGCGCCAGCAGGGCAGGGTTCTCCTACGAGCAGTACTTC. It encodes CASRAGFSYEQYF. The chain couples TRBV5-1 to TRBJ2-7, with a possible D match to TRBD1 (5 bases). Germline V CDR1 and CDR2: SGHRS, YFSETQ. The CDR3 has 13 residues. Trimming left V 5 bases short and J 0 bases short, with 9 bases between.

The chain uses TRBV13 and TRBJ2-1, with a tentative D call TRBD1 (6 bases). Deletions cut 2 bases from V and 4 bases from J, with 21 bases between. The length of the CDR3 is 18 residues. The germline CDR1 and CDR2 sequences are PRHDT and FYEKMQ (reference sequence). The CDR3 here is CASSLLALGQKGYNEQFF. The CDR3 DNA sequence: TGTGCCAGCAGCTTATTGGCCCTGGGACAAAAGGGGTACAATGAGCAGTTCTTC.

V is TRBV6-5 and J is TRBJ1-2; tentatively, D is TRBD1 (5 bases). The CDR3 totals 16 residues. CDR1 is MNHEY and CDR2 is SVGAGI in the germline V gene. The V gene lost 0 bases and the J gene lost 2 bases, with 13 bases spanning the gap. In DNA form, the CDR3 reads TGTGCCAGCAGTTACTCTCCATCGGGACGGAACTATGGCTACACCTTC. Protein product: CASSYSPSGRNYGYTF.

The chain has TRBV27 and TRBJ2-1, with 15 bases identical to TRBD2. With V trimmed by 4 bases and J by 11 bases, 6 bases remained unmatched. The germline gives CDR1 MNHEY, CDR2 SMNVEV (reference sequence). The CDR3 has 15 amino acids. For the CDR3, the DNA is TGTGCCAGCAGTTCCCCCGGGACTAGCGGGAGGCAGCAGTTCTTC. It codes for CASSSPGTSGRQQFF.

The V and J genes are TRBV9 and TRBJ1-4; D is perhaps TRBD1 (6 bases). This CDR3 contains 16 residues. The germline V gene has CDR1 SGDLS and CDR2 YYNGEE. The ends were cut back, 3 bases at V and 7 bases at J, with 19 bases in the middle. The CDR3 DNA sequence: TGTGCCAGCAGCGGCCGTGGGGGGGCTTGGAGTGAAAAACTGTTTTTT. Amino acids: CASSGRGGAWSEKLFF.